The present T cell receptor (beta chain) was sequenced within a study of regulatory T cells in long-lasting Graves disease. Per the germline V gene, CDR1 is SGHTA and CDR2 is FQGNSA. This CDR3 contains 15 residues. The junction had 9 bases not matched to a gene; V was cut back by 5 bases and J by 3 bases. Whole-study results and caveats: Persistent disease preferred TRBV28, TRBJ1-2 and TRBJ2-5.

The TCR beta library used iRepertoire HTBI primers with Arm-PCR amplification of CDR3. Via MiXCR, TCRdb re-called the multiplex PCR reads, giving one row per CDR3 protein. This table holds roughly 510,000 distinct CDR3 sequences, about 16% found once. Stated time point: newly diagnosed GD, antithyroid drugs for less than 3 months. The TCR library was made from RNA that had been extracted from PBMCs in TRIzol. This clonotype was counted at least ten times. What it recognizes is unknown. The same sample was also used in a study of T cells in Graves' hyperthyroidism and ophthalmopathy. According to that study: Hyperthyroidism had been newly diagnosed in patients aged 18 to 65, and its duration was under 2 months.

The sequences come from peripheral blood mononuclear cells (PBMCs), collected at new diagnosis, from a patient treated with antithyroid drugs. The origin of this receptor is a man aged 18 to 30 with Graves disease. J is TRBJ2-7 and V is TRBV7-2, with 8 bases fitting TRBD2. The CDR3 bases are TGTGCCAGCAGCACATCCGGGACTAGGGACTACGAGCAGTACTTC. This gives the protein CASSTSGTRDYEQYF.